The T cell receptor (beta chain) under discussion was sequenced for a study of OX40 agonist ivuxolimab in advanced cancers. Trimming took off 4 bases at V and 5 bases at J, with 11 bases between the two ends. The CDR3 covers 14 residues. Germline V gene sequence: CDR1 SEHNR, CDR2 FQNEAQ (reference sequence). The study's findings and limits: The work left the antigen specificity of expanded peripheral T cells undetermined.

With regard to this clone: The target antigen is unknown.

Produced via immunoSEQ multiplex PCR; TCRdb's table is partial and in-frame only. The sample holds about 70,000 clones, roughly 83% seen once. The sequences come from CD4+ or CD8+ T cells sorted from blood, collected in a trial of the OX40 agonist ivuxolimab. The rearrangement links TRBV7-9 to TRBJ1-4; D gene ambiguous. This sequence was found in an adult with an advanced solid tumor such as melanoma, head and neck, liver or kidney cancer. For the CDR3, the DNA is TGTGCCAGCAGCTACCAAACAGCGAATGAAAAACTGTTTTTT. As protein: CASSYQTANEKLFF.